This T cell receptor (beta chain) was sequenced for a study of CD8 T cells in ankylosing spondylitis. Trimming removed 5 bases at V and 5 bases at J, with 7 bases between. The CDR3 length is 12 residues. This clonotype has ten or more counts. Antigen: not known. General study findings and limits: One TCR beta motif, made up of under ten highly homologous variants, appeared characteristic of ankylosing spondylitis blood. Earlier work had already found some motif variants in reactive arthritis synovial fluid and blood. Significant enrichment of disease-linked clones was reported in matched ankylosing spondylitis synovial fluid.

Quantitative 5'-RACE with molecular barcodes produced the TCR beta libraries. TCRdb used MiXCR to reprocess the 5' RACE reads, holding one entry per CDR3 protein. Altogether approximately 350,000 distinct CDR3 sequences are present, roughly 15% being singletons, with the ten largest covering 1.1%. The chain couples TRBV12-3 or TRBV12-4 to TRBJ1-5; no definite D call. This receptor was identified in a male donor with ankylosing spondylitis or in good health (not recorded which). Material for sequencing was blood, either unsorted or a sorted T cell fraction (not recorded which). CDR3 in amino acids: CASSEGYQPQHF. DNA for the CDR3: TGTGCCAGCAGTGAAGGGTATCAGCCCCAGCATTTT.